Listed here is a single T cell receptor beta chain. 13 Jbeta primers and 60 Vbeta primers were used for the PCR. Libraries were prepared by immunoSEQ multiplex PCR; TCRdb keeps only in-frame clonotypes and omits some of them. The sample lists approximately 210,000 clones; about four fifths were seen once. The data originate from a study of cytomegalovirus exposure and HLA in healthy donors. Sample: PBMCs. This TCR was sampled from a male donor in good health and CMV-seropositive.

The CDR3, as DNA: TGCAGCGTCGTAATCGGGACAGACGGCGAGCAGTACTTC. This translates into CSVVIGTDGEQYF. V usage is TRBV29-1 and J usage is TRBJ2-7, with 7 nucleotides matching TRBD1. With V trimmed by 6 bases and J by 6 bases, 11 bases remained unmatched. This CDR3 is built from 13 residues. Per the germline V gene, CDR1 is SQVTM and CDR2 is ANQGSEA.